This T cell receptor (beta chain) comes out of a study of OX40 agonist ivuxolimab in advanced cancers. Study at large: The dose-escalation group included hepatocellular carcinoma, melanoma, renal cell carcinoma and head and neck cancer.

Assay: immunoSEQ multiplex PCR; the TCRdb copy retains only in-frame clones and omits some. The sample shows tens of thousands of clones, 70% to 85% of them seen only once. The CDR3 consists of 13 residues. Germline V gene sequence: CDR1 SGHRS, CDR2 YFSETQ. The V gene lost 4 bases and the J gene lost 7 bases, with 12 bases spanning the gap. Autoimmune disease history or systemic immunosuppression led to patient exclusion. Material: CD4+ or CD8+ T cells sorted from blood, obtained in a trial of the OX40 agonist ivuxolimab. This clonotype originated in an adult with an advanced solid tumor such as melanoma, head and neck, liver or kidney cancer. The rearrangement links TRBV5-1 to TRBJ2-1; D may be TRBD1 or TRBD2 (5 bases each). CDR3 loop: CASSPGRRNEQFF. In nucleotides, the CDR3 is TGCGCCAGCAGCCCGGGGCGGCGAAATGAGCAGTTCTTC.